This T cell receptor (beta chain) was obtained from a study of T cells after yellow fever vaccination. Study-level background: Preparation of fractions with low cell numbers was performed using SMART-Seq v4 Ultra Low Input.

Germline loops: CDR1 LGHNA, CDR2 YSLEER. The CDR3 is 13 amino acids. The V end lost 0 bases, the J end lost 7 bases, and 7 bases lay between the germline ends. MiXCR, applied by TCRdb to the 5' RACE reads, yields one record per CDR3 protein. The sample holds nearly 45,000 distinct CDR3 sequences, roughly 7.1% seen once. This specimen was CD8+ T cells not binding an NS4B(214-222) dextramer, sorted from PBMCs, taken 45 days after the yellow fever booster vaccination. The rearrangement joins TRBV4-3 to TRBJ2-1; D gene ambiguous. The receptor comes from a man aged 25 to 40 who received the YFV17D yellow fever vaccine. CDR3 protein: CASSQESSNEQFF. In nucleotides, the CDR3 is TGCGCCAGCAGCCAAGAATCCTCGAATGAGCAGTTCTTC.